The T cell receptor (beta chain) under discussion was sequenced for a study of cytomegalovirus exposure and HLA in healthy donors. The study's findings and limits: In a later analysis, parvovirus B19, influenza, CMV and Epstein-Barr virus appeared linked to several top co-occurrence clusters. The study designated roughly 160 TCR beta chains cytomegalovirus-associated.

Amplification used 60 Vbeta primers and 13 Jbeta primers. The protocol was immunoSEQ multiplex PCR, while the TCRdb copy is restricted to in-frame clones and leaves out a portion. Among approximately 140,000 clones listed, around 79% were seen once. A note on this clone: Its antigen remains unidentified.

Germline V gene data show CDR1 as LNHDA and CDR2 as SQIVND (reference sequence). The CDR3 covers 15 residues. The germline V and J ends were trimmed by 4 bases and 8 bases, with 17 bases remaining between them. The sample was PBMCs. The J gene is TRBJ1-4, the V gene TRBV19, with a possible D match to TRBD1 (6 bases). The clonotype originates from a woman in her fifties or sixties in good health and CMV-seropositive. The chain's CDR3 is CASSTTGEGEEKLFF. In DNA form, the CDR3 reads TGTGCCAGTAGTACCACCGGAGAGGGGGAAGAAAAACTGTTTTTT.